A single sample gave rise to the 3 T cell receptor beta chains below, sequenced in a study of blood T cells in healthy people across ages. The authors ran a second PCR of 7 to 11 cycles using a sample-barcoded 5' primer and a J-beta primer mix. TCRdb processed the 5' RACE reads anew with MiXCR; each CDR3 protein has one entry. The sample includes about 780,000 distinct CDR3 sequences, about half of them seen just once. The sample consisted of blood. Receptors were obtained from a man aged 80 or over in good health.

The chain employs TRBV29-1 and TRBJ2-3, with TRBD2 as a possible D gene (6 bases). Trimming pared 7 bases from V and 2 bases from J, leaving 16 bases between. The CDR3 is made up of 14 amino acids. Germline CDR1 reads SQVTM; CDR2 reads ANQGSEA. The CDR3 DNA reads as TGCAGCGCTGGGGGTAGCGGATTCACAGATACGCAGTATTTT. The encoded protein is CSAGGSGFTDTQYF.

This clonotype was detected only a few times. The CDR3: CASSSLARVADTQYF. CDR3 bases: TGCGCCAGCAGTTCGTTGGCTCGTGTGGCAGATACGCAGTATTTT. This chain uses TRBV5-1 with TRBJ2-3; no clear D gene. CDR3 length: 15 residues. Germline lookup yields CDR1 SGHRS and CDR2 YFSETQ. Trimming removed 5 bases from V and 4 bases from J, with 17 bases in between.

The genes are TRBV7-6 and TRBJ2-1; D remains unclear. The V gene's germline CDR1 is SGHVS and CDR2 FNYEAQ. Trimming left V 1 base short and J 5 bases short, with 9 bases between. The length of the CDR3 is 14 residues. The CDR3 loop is CASSLDYQNNEQFF. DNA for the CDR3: TGTGCCAGCAGCTTAGACTATCAAAACAATGAGCAGTTCTTC.